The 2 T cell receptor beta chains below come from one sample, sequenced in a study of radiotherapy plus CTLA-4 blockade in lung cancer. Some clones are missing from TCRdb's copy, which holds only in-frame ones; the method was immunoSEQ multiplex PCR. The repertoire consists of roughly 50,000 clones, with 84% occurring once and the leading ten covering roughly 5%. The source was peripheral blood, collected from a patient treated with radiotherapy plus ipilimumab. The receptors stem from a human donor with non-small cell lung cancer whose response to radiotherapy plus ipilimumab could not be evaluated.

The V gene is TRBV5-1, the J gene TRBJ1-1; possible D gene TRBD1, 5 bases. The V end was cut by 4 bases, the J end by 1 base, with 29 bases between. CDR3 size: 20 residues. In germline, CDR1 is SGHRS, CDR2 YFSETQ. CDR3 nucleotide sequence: TGCGCCAGCAGCCGCCAGCCAAGGTCAGACCGCGGCGGGGGGAACACTGAAGCTTTCTTT. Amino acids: CASSRQPRSDRGGGNTEAFF.

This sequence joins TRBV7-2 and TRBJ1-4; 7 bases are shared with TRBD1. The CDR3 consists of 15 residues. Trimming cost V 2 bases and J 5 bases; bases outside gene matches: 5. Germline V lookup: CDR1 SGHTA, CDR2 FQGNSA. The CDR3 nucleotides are TGTGCCAGCAGCTTACACAGGGGCTCCAATGAAAAACTGTTTTTT. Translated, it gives CASSLHRGSNEKLFF.